The present entry profiles one TCR beta chain with its context. Data came from immunoSEQ multiplex PCR; TCRdb stores just in-frame clones and leaves some out. The sample records roughly 200,000 clones, 82% being singletons. Participants came from about two dozen US areas, aged roughly 18 to 95 years. Clinical histories supplied by participants themselves formed the basis of cohort assignment. The data are from a study of blood T cell repertoires in COVID-19. Study-level information: Spain, Italy and the United States supplied samples that represented acute and convalescent COVID-19. In each case, the material was cDNA or gDNA derived from T cells, B-cell-depleted T cells, or PBMCs.

With 0 bases removed from V and 4 bases from J, the gap between germline ends came to 19 bases. Germline-derived CDR1 and CDR2 are ENHRY and SYGVKD. CDR3 length equals 18 residues. The clonotype comes from a woman aged 55-70 years with acute COVID-19. The chain links TRBV10-3 to TRBJ2-1; D possibly corresponds to TRBD2 (6 bases). Input material: PBMCs or T cells enriched from blood (not recorded which). DNA for the CDR3: TGTGCCATCAGTGAGTCGACGTTGTTGGGCGGGGCTTACAATGAGCAGTTCTTC. It codes for CAISESTLLGGAYNEQFF.